Listed below are T cell receptor beta chains from one sample, sequenced in a study of neurological immune-mediated disorders. TCRdb re-analysed the 5' RACE reads in MiXCR, keeping a single row per CDR3 protein. The repertoire holds more than 40,000 distinct CDR3 sequences, approximately 3% seen once, with about 16% in the top ten. Sequenced material: PBMCs. These receptors all stem from a woman between 50 and 59 years old with multiple sclerosis. CDR3s include the opening cysteine and the closing phenylalanine or tryptophan. Each record gives: V gene, D gene, J gene, clone size, CDR3 protein, CDR3 DNA. The D gene is left open where the match is weak. Not every row has a clone size; where given, it reads once, few, many or a size class.

TRBV20-1	.	TRBJ1-2	many	CGGPSNYGYTF	TGCGGTGGACCTTCTAACTATGGCTACACCTTC
TRBV4-1	.	TRBJ2-4	many	CASSRGGIQYF	TGCGCCAGCAGCCGTGGGGGCATTCAGTACTTC
TRBV28	TRBD2	TRBJ2-1	many	CASSWSNRLAGGDYNEQFF	TGTGCCAGCAGTTGGTCCAATCGCCTGGCGGGAGGGGATTACAATGAGCAGTTCTTC
TRBV5-6	.	TRBJ2-7	many	CASSFRTSSYEQYF	TGTGCCAGCAGCTTCAGGACGAGCTCCTACGAGCAGTACTTC
TRBV20-1	.	TRBJ2-7	many	CSVSLDTEQYF	TGCAGTGTATCCTTAGACACCGAGCAGTACTTC
TRBV5-1	.	TRBJ1-2	many	CASSLSVSGGYTF	TGCGCCAGCAGCTTGTCCGTTTCTGGTGGCTACACCTTC
TRBV12-3/TRBV12-4	TRBD1	TRBJ1-5	many	CASSPTGSNQPQHF	TGTGCCAGCAGCCCGACAGGGAGCAATCAGCCCCAGCATTTT
TRBV5-1	.	TRBJ2-5	many	CASSLLVQGNQETQYF	TGCGCCAGCAGCTTGTTAGTCCAGGGGAACCAAGAGACCCAGTACTTC
TRBV19	.	TRBJ2-3	many	CASSGTWDGTDTQYF	TGTGCCAGTAGTGGAACATGGGACGGCACAGATACGCAGTATTTT
TRBV20-1	TRBD1	TRBJ2-5	many	CSASGQGGREETQYF	TGCAGTGCTAGCGGACAGGGGGGTCGAGAGGAGACCCAGTACTTC
TRBV20-1	TRBD2	TRBJ2-1	many	CSAIRLAGRYNEQFF	TGCAGTGCGATACGCCTAGCGGGGCGGTACAATGAGCAGTTCTTC
TRBV12-3/TRBV12-4	.	TRBJ2-5	many	CASRTGETQYF	TGTGCCAGCAGGACCGGAGAGACCCAGTACTTC
TRBV5-1	TRBD2	TRBJ2-7	many	CASSPGSGTSHNEQYF	TGCGCCAGCAGCCCAGGTTCCGGGACTAGCCACAACGAGCAGTACTTC
TRBV20-1	.	TRBJ2-7	many	CSAPGQSSYEQYF	TGCAGTGCCCCGGGCCAGAGCTCCTACGAGCAGTACTTC
TRBV5-1	TRBD2	TRBJ2-3	many	CASSIQAGDTDTQYF	TGCGCCAGCAGCATCCAAGCGGGAGACACAGATACGCAGTATTTT
TRBV6-5	TRBD2	TRBJ2-7	many	CASSITSGSYEQYF	TGTGCCAGCAGTATTACTAGCGGTTCCTACGAGCAGTACTTC
TRBV6-5	TRBD2	TRBJ2-1	.	CASRSSGGGLYNEQFF	TGTGCCAGCAGATCTAGCGGGGGGGGGCTCTACAATGAGCAGTTCTTC
TRBV7-9	TRBD2	TRBJ2-5	many	CASTVEPGTSIRETQYF	TGTGCCAGCACCGTCGAACCAGGGACTAGCATTCGGGAGACCCAGTACTTC
TRBV12-3/TRBV12-4	.	TRBJ1-3	many	CASSEPVLLSGNTIYF	TGTGCCAGCAGTGAACCGGTACTCCTCTCTGGAAACACCATATATTTT
TRBV7-2	TRBD1	TRBJ2-7	many	CASSLTGATYEQYF	TGTGCCAGCAGCTTGACAGGGGCCACCTACGAGCAGTACTTC
TRBV15	TRBD2	TRBJ2-3	many	CATSRDPSGGRADTQYF	TGTGCCACCAGCAGAGATCCTAGCGGGGGGCGGGCAGATACGCAGTATTTT
TRBV10-1	.	TRBJ2-1	many	CASSPRGGEQFF	TGCGCCAGCAGTCCCCGAGGGGGGGAGCAGTTCTTC
TRBV18	TRBD1	TRBJ2-3	many	CASSPPQGQGTDTQYF	TGTGCCAGCTCACCACCGCAGGGACAGGGGACAGATACGCAGTATTTT
TRBV10-3	.	TRBJ1-1	many	CAIRGAPNTEAFF	TGTGCCATCCGGGGGGCACCGAACACTGAAGCTTTCTTT
TRBV7-9	.	TRBJ1-1	many	CATDGGLENTEAFF	TGTGCCACTGACGGGGGGTTGGAGAACACTGAAGCTTTCTTT
TRBV6-5	.	TRBJ1-5	many	CASSYSTGNQPQHF	TGTGCCAGCAGTTACTCGACGGGGAATCAGCCCCAGCATTTT
TRBV7-9	.	TRBJ2-2	many	CASSLGGATRDPGELFF	TGTGCCAGCAGCTTAGGGGGGGCGACGAGGGACCCCGGGGAGCTGTTTTTT
TRBV5-4	TRBD2	TRBJ2-7	many	CASSLPGLAGDEQYF	TGTGCCAGCAGCTTACCGGGACTAGCGGGGGACGAGCAGTACTTC
TRBV5-1	TRBD1	TRBJ2-1	many	CASSSGQGSNEQFF	TGCGCCAGCAGCTCGGGACAGGGTTCCAATGAGCAGTTCTTC
TRBV12-3/TRBV12-4	TRBD1	TRBJ1-5	many	CASSFRSGGNQPQHF	TGTGCCAGCAGTTTTCGGTCAGGGGGTAATCAGCCCCAGCATTTT
TRBV20-1	.	TRBJ2-7	many	CSARDPRRSYEQYF	TGCAGTGCTAGAGATCCAAGGAGGTCCTACGAGCAGTACTTC
TRBV20-1	TRBD2	TRBJ2-7	many	CSASSGRISYEQYF	TGCAGTGCTTCCAGCGGGAGGATATCCTACGAGCAGTACTTC
TRBV20-1	.	TRBJ2-4	many	CSASGDTRVIQYF	TGCAGTGCTAGCGGGGACACTCGGGTCATTCAGTACTTC
TRBV20-1	TRBD1	TRBJ1-1	many	CSVRQGGTEAFF	TGCAGTGTTAGACAGGGAGGCACTGAAGCTTTCTTT
TRBV11-2	.	TRBJ2-2	many	CASSFWRWDTGELFF	TGTGCCAGCAGCTTTTGGCGGTGGGACACCGGGGAGCTGTTTTTT
TRBV20-1	TRBD2	TRBJ2-1	medium-sized	CSAPGTSASNEQFF	TGCAGTGCTCCCGGGACTAGCGCGTCCAATGAGCAGTTCTTC
TRBV7-2	TRBD2	TRBJ2-7	many	CASRLTLAGSYEQYF	TGTGCCAGCAGACTGACACTAGCGGGCTCCTACGAGCAGTACTTC
TRBV30	.	TRBJ2-7	many	CAWSGLGPEQYF	TGTGCCTGGAGCGGTCTGGGGCCCGAGCAGTACTTC
TRBV15	.	TRBJ2-3	many	CATRGGTLLTDTQYF	TGTGCCACCAGGGGTGGGACCTTACTGACAGATACGCAGTATTTT
TRBV20-1	TRBD2	TRBJ2-7	many	CSAETGGVYEQYF	TGCAGTGCTGAAACGGGAGGTGTCTACGAGCAGTACTTC
TRBV6-5	.	TRBJ2-3	many	CASRGANTDTQYF	TGTGCCAGCAGAGGGGCAAACACAGATACGCAGTATTTT
TRBV7-8	TRBD1	TRBJ1-2	many	CASSLAGQGYGYTF	TGTGCCAGCAGCTTAGCGGGACAGGGCTATGGCTACACCTTC
TRBV5-1	.	TRBJ2-7	many	CASTPGEHASSYEQYF	TGCGCCAGCACGCCCGGTGAACACGCTAGCTCCTACGAGCAGTACTTC
TRBV5-6	.	TRBJ2-7	many	CASSFRLLYEQYF	TGTGCCAGCAGCTTCAGGCTTCTCTACGAGCAGTACTTC
TRBV7-2	.	TRBJ1-1	many	CASSLGVVLNTEAFF	TGTGCCAGCAGCTTAGGCGTAGTCCTGAACACTGAAGCTTTCTTT
TRBV10-3	TRBD1	TRBJ1-1	few	CAISEDRAGEGAFF	TGTGCCATCAGTGAAGACAGGGCCGGGGAAGGAGCTTTCTTT
TRBV10-1	TRBD2	TRBJ2-3	many	CASSDYGLAGGEGTDTQYF	TGCGCCAGCAGTGACTACGGACTAGCGGGAGGAGAGGGCACAGATACGCAGTATTTT
TRBV12-3/TRBV12-4	.	TRBJ1-1	many	CASSLLRDTEAFF	TGTGCCAGCAGTTTGTTGAGGGACACTGAAGCTTTCTTT